This T cell receptor (beta chain) was identified during a study of T cell responses to AZD1222 COVID-19 vaccine (dated by TCRdb to the early 2020s). With regard to the full study: AZD1222 recipients with second doses at about 4 weeks or about 12 weeks were pooled, because spike-specific TCR depth and breadth did not differ between schedules. TCR sequencing covered 233 trial participants: 207 given two doses of AZD1222 and 26 given two doses of MenACWY control vaccine. Trial participants were enrolled into age subgroups of 18-55, 56-69 and 70-plus years, which contained around 150, 29 and 61 TCR-sequenced participants, respectively. Broader findings and caveats from the paper: In the small 56-69-year group, the increase in depth fell short of significance, most likely because of low power. No day 14 peak-response samples were available, so repertoires were characterized only after the peak T cell response. Nearly half of unique spike-specific TCRs reportedly recognized epitopes outside regions mutated in the B.1.351 and B.1.1.7 variants. The vaccine-associated CD4 TCRs covered the entire spike protein, and the dominant responses fell in regions 160-218 and 743-854. Spike-specific TCR breadth and depth rose significantly after two AZD1222 doses compared with day 0 and with MenACWY recipients. Participants were mostly white British and included more females than males, and it was suggested by the authors that clonal diversity may have been underestimated. Only five or six AZD1222 recipients were SARS-CoV-2 seropositive at baseline, limiting conclusions about previously exposed vaccinees.

The sample's time point label, in plain terms: baseline before first vaccination. Vaccinee samples were obtained from the UK trials COV001 and COV002, which included a single-blind randomized controlled phase 2/3 trial of AZD1222 (ChAdOx1 nCoV-19) in healthy adults. For TCRbeta chain sequencing, PBMC samples were collected from trial participants at day 0 and at day 28 after the second dose. As concerns this clone: Its specific antigen is unknown. Base qualities were left out, and no much larger clone turns up one base away.

The CDR3 measures 15 amino acids from cysteine to phenylalanine. Just the 45-base CDR3 DNA is kept, in frame starting at base 1. V is clipped by 10 bases and J by 0 bases, and the sequence between their germline boundaries is 16 bases long. The germline V gene sets CDR1 to ENHRY and CDR2 to SYGVKD. The CDR3 regions of human TCRbeta chains were subjected to immunosequencing. Under the source paper's analysis protocol: Repertoire TCRs were checked for matches against a reference library of SARS-CoV-2-specific TCRs that had been generated using the MIRA antigen-specificity platform. Breadth was defined as the fraction of unique TCRs that were SARS-CoV-2-associated, and depth was defined as the fraction of total T cells that were SARS-CoV-2-associated. Using the MIRA data, every spike-specific TCR was mapped to the spike region that the TCR reacted to and assigned to either a CD4 or a CD8 class. Log10-transformed breadth and depth values were compared by one-way ANOVA with Sidak's multiple comparisons tests. The source is immuneACCESS, and TCRdb retained only in-frame sequences with V and J called. Part of the clones is not carried over; for the studies checked, unresolved V genes explain less than half of this, and the remainder is unexplained. V and J calls and clone size are given by that table; D and trimming were obtained from the DNA. This sample has about 92,000 clones in its table, and 75% to 90% of those were observed once. About 25% of the sample rests with the top ten.

The sequence links TRBV10-3 to TRBJ1-3; TRBD1 is a weak D gene call, 6 bases matching. This clonotype originated in an adult in good health. The sequencing here drew on peripheral blood, taken on day 0 of AZD1222 vaccination. This receptor carries the CDR3 CANRGDGSSGNTIYF. The DNA sequence reads TGTGCCAATAGGGGGGACGGAAGCTCTGGAAACACCATATATTTT.